This T cell receptor beta chain was captured in a study of blood T cell repertoires in COVID-19. Study information: The United States, Italy and Spain supplied acute and convalescent COVID-19 samples. T cells, B-cell-depleted T cells, or PBMCs provided the cDNA or gDNA that served as material.

This clone was seen a single time. Seattle enrolled patients during active infection and tracked them longitudinally. Original data processing: It was from reference gene primer amplification that nucleated cell counts were estimated. Here immunoSEQ multiplex PCR was the method, and the copy in TCRdb shows in-frame clones only, minus some. D and trimming come from the DNA, and the V and J calls and clone size come from that table. The data hold 350,000 to 400,000 clones, with approximately 86% observed a single time. Trimming at V came to 2 bases and at J to 12 bases, leaving 20 bases not matched to a gene. The CDR3 spans 17 residues. Looked up from germline, CDR1 is SGDLS and CDR2 is YYNGEE.

This TCR was recovered from a woman aged 55-69 years with COVID-19, enrolled during active disease. V gene TRBV9 combines with J gene TRBJ2-1; TRBD1 agrees at 7 bases. The material sequenced was peripheral blood. In DNA form, the CDR3 reads TGTGCCAGCAGCGTCATCCAATCTGGACAGGCCCTTGAGGGGCAGTTCTTC. Translation: CASSVIQSGQALEGQFF.